This passage covers 18 T cell receptor beta chains from one sample sequenced in a study of blood T cells in healthy people across ages. A second about 7 to 11 cycle PCR used barcoded and J-beta primers. TCRdb reanalysed the 5' RACE reads using MiXCR and keeps one entry per CDR3 protein. Here the sample spans some 1,800,000 distinct CDR3 sequences, roughly two fifths being singletons. The specimen sequenced was blood. The receptors derive from a human donor in good health.

The chain recombines TRBV20-1 with TRBJ2-7; D is possibly TRBD1 or TRBD2 (8 bases each). The J call may be mistaken, given a closer DNA end match to TRBJ2-5. The CDR3 consists of 16 residues. CDR1 DFQATT and CDR2 SNEGSKA come from the germline V gene (reference sequence). The DNA of the CDR3 is TGCAGTGCTAGAGTAGGACAGGGCCCGGGGGGGAAGACCCAGTACTTC. Protein sequence: CSARVGQGPGGKTQYF.

The rearrangement links TRBV7-3 to TRBJ2-3; D is undetermined. V was trimmed by 4 bases and J by 0 bases, leaving 14 bases between them. Germline V gene data show CDR1 as SGHTA and CDR2 as FQGTGA. The CDR3 contains 16 residues. CDR3 protein: CASSSLRVPSTDTQYF. The CDR3 nucleotides are TGTGCCAGCAGCTCCCTTCGTGTACCTAGCACAGATACGCAGTATTTT.

This chain uses TRBV20-1 with TRBJ2-1; D possibly corresponds to TRBD1 (5 bases). Germline values: CDR1 DFQATT, CDR2 SNEGSKA (reference sequence). The length of the CDR3 is 15 residues. V shed 6 bases and J shed 4 bases, with 19 bases lying between them. The CDR3 sequence is CSAAEDNLNYNEQFF. The DNA for the CDR3 is TGCAGTGCCGCAGAGGACAACCTAAATTACAATGAGCAGTTCTTC.

J is TRBJ1-5 and V is TRBV7-2; 9 bases line up with TRBD1. Germline CDR1 reads SGHTA; CDR2 reads FQGNSA. The CDR3 spans 16 residues. The trim removed 7 bases at V and 2 bases at J, leaving 9 bases unmatched. The CDR3 loop is CASNQGTGRGNQPQHF. The CDR3 DNA reads TGTGCCAGCAACCAGGGGACAGGGCGAGGCAATCAGCCCCAGCATTTT.

This clonotype was observed a few times. The J gene is TRBJ1-1, the V gene TRBV5-1, with D unclear. Trimming pared 0 bases from V and 3 bases from J, leaving 6 bases between. The germline CDR1 and CDR2 sequences are SGHRS and YFSETQ. This CDR3 region has 13 residues. The CDR3 sequence: CASSLAPDTEAFF. In nucleotides, the CDR3 is TGCGCCAGCAGCTTGGCCCCCGACACTGAAGCTTTCTTT.

As to this clonotype: One end of the junction fails to match germline, which may point to a read error. V gene TRBV11-2 combines with J gene TRBJ2-3; D ambiguous. The V gene's germline CDR1 is SGHAT and CDR2 FQNNGV. The CDR3 length is 15 residues. DNA of the CDR3: TGTGCCAGCAGCTCCAGATACGGCGGCACAGATGCGCAGTATTTT. Translation: CASSSRYGGTDAQYF.

This clonotype was recorded a few times. The rearrangement links TRBV7-2 to TRBJ2-1, with D possibly matching TRBD1 (5 bases). Germline CDR1 SGHTA, CDR2 FQGNSA. V lost 4 bases and J lost 4, with 14 bases in between. The length of the CDR3 is 15 residues. The DNA of the CDR3 is TGTGCCAGCAGCTCCCCCTTAACAGGTTACAATGAGCAGTTCTTC. This encodes CASSSPLTGYNEQFF.

The chain combines TRBV6-1 with TRBJ2-4, with 7 bases aligning to TRBD1. In germline, CDR1 is MNHNS, CDR2 SASEGT. V lost 5 bases to trimming and J lost 1 base; unmatched junction nucleotides: 14. The length of the CDR3 is 18 residues. The CDR3 region has the DNA TGTGCCAGCAGTCCCCGCTGTCCCAGGGGGAAGGCCAAAAACATTCAGTACTTC. Its protein is CASSPRCPRGKAKNIQYF.

V gene TRBV11-2 combines with J gene TRBJ2-1; TRBD1 agrees at 8 bases. The germline gives CDR1 SGHAT, CDR2 FQNNGV. The CDR3 has 15 residues. J lost 5 bases, V lost 2 bases, and 5 bases had no gene match. The CDR3: CASSLRTGLNNEQFF. CDR3 in DNA: TGTGCCAGCAGCTTAAGGACAGGGTTAAACAATGAGCAGTTCTTC.

This rearrangement joins TRBV7-2 to TRBJ1-4; D is possibly TRBD1 (5 bases). The length of the CDR3 is 19 residues. Trimming took off 3 bases at V and 7 bases at J, with 27 bases between the two ends. CDR1 is SGHTA and CDR2 is FQGNSA in the germline V gene. CDR3 sequence: CASSLTETNLISGSEKLFF. CDR3 DNA: TGTGCCAGCAGCTTGACAGAAACAAACCTTATATCAGGGAGTGAAAAACTGTTTTTT. Looking up the rest from reference TRBV7-2 and TRBJ1-4 gives the full variable domain: GAGVSQSPSNKVTEKGKDVELRCDPISGHTALYWYRQSLGQGLEFLIYFQGNSAPDKSGLPSDRFSAERTGGSVSTLTIQRTQQEDSAVYLCASSLTETNLISGSEKLFFGSGTQLSVL.

This clonotype was observed many times. The chain has TRBV29-1 and TRBJ2-5; 10 bases are a match to TRBD2. The CDR3 spans 14 residues. V lost 6 bases, J lost 4 bases, and 8 bases stayed unmatched. Per germline, CDR1 SQVTM and CDR2 ANQGSEA. The CDR3 loop is CSVESGGDRETQYF. CDR3 coding DNA: TGCAGCGTCGAAAGCGGGGGGGATCGAGAGACCCAGTACTTC.

Many counts were recorded for this clonotype. V usage is TRBV7-2 and J usage is TRBJ1-2; the D gene is possibly TRBD1 (5 bases). This CDR3 is built from 13 residues. Per the germline V gene, CDR1 is SGHTA and CDR2 is FQGNSA. Trimming took 2 bases from V and 3 from J, leaving 7 bases between them. The CDR3 nucleotides read TGTGCCAGCAGCTTACCGGGGGACTATGGCTACACCTTC. Translating gives CASSLPGDYGYTF.

V and J are TRBV20-1 and TRBJ2-1; 8 positions agree with TRBD2. Unmatched junction bases numbered 6, after V lost 6 bases and J lost 2 bases. Germline V gene sequence: CDR1 DFQATT, CDR2 SNEGSKA (reference sequence). The CDR3 has 14 residues. CDR3 nucleotide sequence: TGCAGTGCCCGGGGGGGACTAGCCTACAATGAGCAGTTCTTC. Protein product: CSARGGLAYNEQFF.

CDR3 sequence reads: CSANAGGFYYEQYF. CDR3 bases: TGCAGTGCCAACGCGGGGGGTTTCTACTACGAGCAGTACTTC. This chain joins TRBV20-1 and TRBJ2-7; TRBD2 aligns across 8 bases. After removal of 6 bases from V and 3 bases from J, the junction contained 10 bases not matched to a gene. The V gene's germline CDR1 is DFQATT and CDR2 SNEGSKA (reference sequence). The CDR3 length is 14 residues.

This clonotype appeared a few times. The rearrangement joins TRBV20-1 to TRBJ1-2, with a tentative D call TRBD1 (6 bases). The CDR3 is 14 amino acids. Germline V CDR1 and CDR2: DFQATT, SNEGSKA (reference sequence). Trimming stripped 0 bases from V and 7 bases from J, with 15 bases between. The CDR3, as DNA: TGCAGTGCTAGAGACCAGGGGAATAAGTTTGGCTACACCTTC. Its protein product is CSARDQGNKFGYTF.

The chain joins TRBV7-9 to TRBJ2-1; D may be TRBD1 or TRBD2 (5 bases each). Trimming stripped 2 bases from V and 5 bases from J, with 19 bases between. The CDR3 sequence is 17 residues long. CDR1 SEHNR and CDR2 FQNEAQ come from the germline V gene (reference sequence). The CDR3 here is CASSLNKGRRGDNEQFF. CDR3 DNA sequence: TGTGCCAGCAGCTTAAATAAAGGCAGGAGAGGGGACAATGAGCAGTTCTTC.

This clonotype was counted only a few times. The gene calls are TRBV27 and TRBJ1-2, with 8 bases lining up with TRBD1. V lost 6 bases to trimming and J lost 4 bases; unmatched junction nucleotides: 10. The CDR3 loop spans 15 amino acids. Germline V gene data show CDR1 as MNHEY and CDR2 as SMNVEV (reference sequence). In DNA form, the CDR3 reads TGTGCCAGCAGGACTACAGGGGGTAAGATCTATGGCTACACCTTC. It codes for CASRTTGGKIYGYTF.

The gene calls are TRBV6-4 and TRBJ2-1; D unresolved. From germline, CDR1 is MRHNA and CDR2 SNTAGT. The length of the CDR3 is 13 residues. Trimming took 0 bases from V and 8 from J, leaving 8 bases between them. DNA of the CDR3: TGTGCCAGCAGTGACTCCGGGTATGATGAGCAGTTCTTC. It encodes CASSDSGYDEQFF.